Reported below is one T cell receptor (beta chain). The data stem from a study of blood T cell repertoires in COVID-19. Study at large: Some COVID-19 samples were acute and others convalescent; all came from the United States, Italy and Spain. Sources were T cells, B-cell-depleted T cells, or PBMCs; the material itself was cDNA or gDNA.

This CDR3 has 13 amino acids. Trimming pared 7 bases from V and 1 base from J, leaving 10 bases between. Germline lookup yields CDR1 MNHEY and CDR2 SVGAGI. The authors' processing: The assay estimated nucleated cells by amplifying reference gene primers. Only in-frame clones appear in the TCRdb table, and some are missing; sequencing was by immunoSEQ multiplex PCR. For V, J and clone size, that table is used; D and trimming come from the DNA. The table includes around 50,000 clones, 75% to 90% detected once. The chain recombines TRBV6-5 with TRBJ1-1; D remains ambiguous. Sequenced sample: peripheral blood. The sequence came from a human donor in a cohort sampled during active COVID-19. CDR3 loop: CASTRGSNTEAFF. The CDR3 DNA reads TGTGCCAGCACTCGCGGGTCGAACACTGAAGCTTTCTTT.